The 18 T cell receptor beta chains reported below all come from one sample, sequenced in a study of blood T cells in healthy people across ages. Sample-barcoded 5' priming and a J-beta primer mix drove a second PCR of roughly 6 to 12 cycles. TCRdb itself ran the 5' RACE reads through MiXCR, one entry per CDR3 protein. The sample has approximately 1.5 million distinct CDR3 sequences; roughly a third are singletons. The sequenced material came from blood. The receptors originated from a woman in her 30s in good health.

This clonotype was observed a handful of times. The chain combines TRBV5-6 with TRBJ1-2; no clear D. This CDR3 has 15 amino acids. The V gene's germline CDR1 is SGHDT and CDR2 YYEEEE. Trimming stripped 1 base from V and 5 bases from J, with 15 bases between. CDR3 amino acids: CASSLRGLNVYGYTF. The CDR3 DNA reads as TGTGCCAGCAGCTTGCGCGGGCTCAACGTTTATGGCTACACCTTC.

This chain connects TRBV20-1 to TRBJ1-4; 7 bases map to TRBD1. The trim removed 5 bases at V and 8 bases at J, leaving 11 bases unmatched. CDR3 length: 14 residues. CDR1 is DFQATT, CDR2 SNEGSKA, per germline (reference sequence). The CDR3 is CSALQTGLEEKLFF. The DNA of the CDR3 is TGCAGTGCTTTACAGACAGGGCTCGAGGAAAAACTGTTTTTT.

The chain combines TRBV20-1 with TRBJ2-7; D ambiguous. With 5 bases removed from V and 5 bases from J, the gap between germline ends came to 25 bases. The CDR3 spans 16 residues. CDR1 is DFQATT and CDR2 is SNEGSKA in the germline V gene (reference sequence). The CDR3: CSAPSDGVRGANEQYF. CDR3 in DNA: TGCAGTGCTCCGTCCGATGGGGTACGCGGTGCTAACGAGCAGTACTTC.

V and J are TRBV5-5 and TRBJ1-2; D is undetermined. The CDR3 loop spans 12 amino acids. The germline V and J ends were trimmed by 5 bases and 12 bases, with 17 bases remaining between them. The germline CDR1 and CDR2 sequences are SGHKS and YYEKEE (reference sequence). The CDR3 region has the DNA TGTGCCAGCAGTATCCTCGTTTCTAGGAACACCTTC. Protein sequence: CASSILVSRNTF.

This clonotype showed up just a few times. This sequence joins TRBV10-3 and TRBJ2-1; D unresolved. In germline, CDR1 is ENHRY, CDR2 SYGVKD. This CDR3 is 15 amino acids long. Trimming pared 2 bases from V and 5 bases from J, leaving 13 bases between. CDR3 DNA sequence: TGTGCCATCAGTGAGGCTAGGCGTCCTAACAATGAGCAGTTCTTC. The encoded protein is CAISEARRPNNEQFF.

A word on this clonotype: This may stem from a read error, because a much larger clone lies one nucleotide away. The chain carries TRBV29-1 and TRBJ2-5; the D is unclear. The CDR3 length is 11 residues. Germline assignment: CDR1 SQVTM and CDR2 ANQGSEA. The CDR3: CGVWSEETQYF. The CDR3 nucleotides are TGCGGCGTTTGGAGCGAAGAGACCCAGTACTTC.

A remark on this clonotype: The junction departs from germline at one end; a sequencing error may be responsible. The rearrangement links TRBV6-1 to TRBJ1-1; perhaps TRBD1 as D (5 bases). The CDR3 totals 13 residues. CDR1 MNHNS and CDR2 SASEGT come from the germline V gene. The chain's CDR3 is CASSPQVNTEVFF. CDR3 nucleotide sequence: TGTGCCAGCAGTCCACAGGTGAACACTGAAGTTTTCTTT.

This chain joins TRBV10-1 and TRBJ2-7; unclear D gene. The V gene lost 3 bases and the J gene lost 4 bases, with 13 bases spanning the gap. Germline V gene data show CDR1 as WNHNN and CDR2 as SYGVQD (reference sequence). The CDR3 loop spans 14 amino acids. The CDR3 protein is CASSDNLVQYEQYF. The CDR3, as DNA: TGCGCCAGCAGTGATAACCTGGTCCAATACGAGCAGTACTTC.

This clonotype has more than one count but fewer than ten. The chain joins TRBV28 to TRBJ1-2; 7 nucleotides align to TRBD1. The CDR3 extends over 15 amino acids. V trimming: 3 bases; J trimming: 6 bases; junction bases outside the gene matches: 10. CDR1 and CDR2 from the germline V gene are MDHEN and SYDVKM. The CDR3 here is CASSFPGGRRHGYTF. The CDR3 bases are TGTGCCAGCAGTTTCCCAGGGGGTAGAAGGCATGGCTACACCTTC.

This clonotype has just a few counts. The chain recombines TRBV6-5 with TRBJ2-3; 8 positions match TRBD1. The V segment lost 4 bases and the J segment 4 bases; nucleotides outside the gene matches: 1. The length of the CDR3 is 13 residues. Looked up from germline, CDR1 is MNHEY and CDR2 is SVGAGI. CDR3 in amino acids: CASSWTGPDTQYF. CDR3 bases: TGTGCCAGCAGTTGGACAGGGCCAGATACGCAGTATTTT.

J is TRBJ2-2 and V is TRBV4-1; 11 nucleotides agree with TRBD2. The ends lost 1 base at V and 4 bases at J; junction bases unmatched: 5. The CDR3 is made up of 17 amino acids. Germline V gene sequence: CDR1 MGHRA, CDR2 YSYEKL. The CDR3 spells CASSQGFLAGGTGELFF. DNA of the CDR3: TGCGCCAGCAGCCAAGGGTTTCTAGCGGGAGGCACCGGGGAGCTGTTTTTT.

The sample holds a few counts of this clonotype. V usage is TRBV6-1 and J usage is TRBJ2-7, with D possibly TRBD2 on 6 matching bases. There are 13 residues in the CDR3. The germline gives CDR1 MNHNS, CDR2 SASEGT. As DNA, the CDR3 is TGTGCTGTGCTTAGCGGATCCTCCTACGAGCAGTACTTC. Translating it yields CAVLSGSSYEQYF.

The chain's CDR3 is CASSVGERGEETQYF. The CDR3 region has the DNA TGTGCCAGCAGCGTAGGGGAGCGGGGGGAAGAGACCCAGTACTTC. V gene TRBV9 combines with J gene TRBJ2-5, with 9 bases matching TRBD2. The CDR3 loop spans 15 amino acids. CDR1 is SGDLS and CDR2 is YYNGEE in the germline V gene. Losses at the gene ends were 0 bases for V and 3 bases for J; bases not matched to a gene: 3.

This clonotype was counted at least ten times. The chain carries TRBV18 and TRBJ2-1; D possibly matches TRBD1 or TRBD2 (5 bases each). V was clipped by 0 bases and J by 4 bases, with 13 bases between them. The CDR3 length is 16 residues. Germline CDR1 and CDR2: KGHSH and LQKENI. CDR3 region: CASSPPGGRQYNEQFF. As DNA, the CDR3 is TGTGCCAGCTCACCACCGGGTGGGAGACAGTACAATGAGCAGTTCTTC.

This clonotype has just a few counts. The CDR3 sequence: CASSYRPWDGYTF. Written as DNA, the CDR3 is TGTGCCAGCAGTTATAGGCCATGGGATGGCTACACCTTC. The chain links TRBV6-1 to TRBJ1-2; D not resolved. The CDR3 length is 13 residues. Germline V gene data show CDR1 as MNHNS and CDR2 as SASEGT. V gave up 5 bases and J gave up 6 bases, with 13 bases separating them.

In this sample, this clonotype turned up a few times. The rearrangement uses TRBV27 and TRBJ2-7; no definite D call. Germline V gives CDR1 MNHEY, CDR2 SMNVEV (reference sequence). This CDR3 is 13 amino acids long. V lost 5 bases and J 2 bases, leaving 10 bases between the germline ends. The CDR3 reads CASSVKITYEQYF. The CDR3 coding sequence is TGTGCCAGCAGTGTAAAGATAACCTACGAGCAGTACTTC.

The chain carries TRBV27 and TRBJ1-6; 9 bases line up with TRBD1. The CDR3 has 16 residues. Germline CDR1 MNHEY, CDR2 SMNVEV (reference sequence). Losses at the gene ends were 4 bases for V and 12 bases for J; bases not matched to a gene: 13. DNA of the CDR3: TGTGCCAGCAGTTCCCCCGGGACAGGGTCTTTTCGACCCCTCCACTTT. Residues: CASSSPGTGSFRPLHF.

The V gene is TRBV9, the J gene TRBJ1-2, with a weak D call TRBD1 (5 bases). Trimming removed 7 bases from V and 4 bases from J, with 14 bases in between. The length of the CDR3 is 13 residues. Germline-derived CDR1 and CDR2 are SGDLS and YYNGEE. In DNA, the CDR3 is TGTGCCAGCGGGGGAGAGGGGCTCTATGGCTACACCTTC. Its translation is CASGGEGLYGYTF.